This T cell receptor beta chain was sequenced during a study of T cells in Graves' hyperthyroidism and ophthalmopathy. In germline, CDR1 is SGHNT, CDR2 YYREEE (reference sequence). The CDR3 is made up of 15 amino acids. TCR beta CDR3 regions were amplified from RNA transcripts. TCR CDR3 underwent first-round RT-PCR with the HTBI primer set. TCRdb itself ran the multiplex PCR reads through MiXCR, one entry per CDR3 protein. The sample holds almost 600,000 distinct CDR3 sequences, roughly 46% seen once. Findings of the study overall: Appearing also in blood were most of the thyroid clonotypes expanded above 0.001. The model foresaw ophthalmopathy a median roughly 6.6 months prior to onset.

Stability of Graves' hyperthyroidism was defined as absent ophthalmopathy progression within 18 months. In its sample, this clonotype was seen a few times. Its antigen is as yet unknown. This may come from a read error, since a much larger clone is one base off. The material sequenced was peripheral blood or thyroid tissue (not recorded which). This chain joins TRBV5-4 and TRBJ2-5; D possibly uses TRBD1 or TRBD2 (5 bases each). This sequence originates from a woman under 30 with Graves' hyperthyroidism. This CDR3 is CASSPPGTAQEAQYF. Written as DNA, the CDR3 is TGTGCCAGCAGCCCACCGGGGACCGCCCAAGAGGCCCAGTACTTC.